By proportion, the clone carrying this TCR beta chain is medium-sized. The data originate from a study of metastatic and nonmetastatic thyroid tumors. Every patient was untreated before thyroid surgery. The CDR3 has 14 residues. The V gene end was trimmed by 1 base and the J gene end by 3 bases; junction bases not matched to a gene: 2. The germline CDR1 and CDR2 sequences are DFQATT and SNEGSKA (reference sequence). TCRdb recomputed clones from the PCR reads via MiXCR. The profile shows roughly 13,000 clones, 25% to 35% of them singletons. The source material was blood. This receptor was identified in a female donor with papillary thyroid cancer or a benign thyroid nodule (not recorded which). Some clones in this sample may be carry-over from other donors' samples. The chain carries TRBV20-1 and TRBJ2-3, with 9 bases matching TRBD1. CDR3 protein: CSARGGQGTDTQYF. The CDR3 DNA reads TGCAGTGCTAGAGGGGGACAGGGTACAGATACGCAGTATTTT.